These 26 T cell receptor beta chains were sequenced from one sample in a study of blood T cell repertoires in COVID-19. Sequencing used immunoSEQ multiplex PCR; TCRdb keeps in-frame clones, though not all of them. Of 250,000 to 300,000 clones listed, approximately 85% were seen once; the top ten hold approximately 5.1%. Source material: peripheral blood. Receptors were obtained from a man in his fifties with active or convalescent COVID-19.

CDR3 bases: TGTGCCAGCAGCTTAACGACAGGGAGTGGCACTGAAGCTTTCTTT. It is translated as CASSLTTGSGTEAFF. The V and J genes are TRBV7-3 and TRBJ1-1; 7 nucleotides align to TRBD1. The CDR3 contains 15 residues. Germline lookup yields CDR1 SGHTA and CDR2 FQGTGA. The V gene end was trimmed by 0 bases and the J gene end by 4 bases; junction bases not matched to a gene: 5.

The chain combines TRBV6-5 with TRBJ1-1; D gene uncertain. Per germline, CDR1 MNHEY and CDR2 SVGAGI. The CDR3 has 13 amino acids. Trimming stripped 2 bases from V and 7 bases from J, with 11 bases between. CDR3 loop: CASSYQSPGEAFF. In DNA form, the CDR3 reads TGTGCCAGCAGTTACCAATCCCCAGGTGAAGCTTTCTTT.

Note on this clone: Other nucleotide sequences from this sample produce the same CDR3. The rearrangement uses TRBV29-1 and TRBJ1-1; TRBD1 matches 7 bases. V lost 4 bases and J lost 2; bases outside the gene matches: 4. The CDR3 has 13 amino acids. CDR1 is SQVTM, CDR2 ANQGSEA, per germline. CDR3 in amino acids: CSVGDRLNTEAFF. The DNA for the CDR3 is TGCAGCGTTGGGGACAGATTAAACACTGAAGCTTTCTTT. Using reference TRBV29-1 and TRBJ1-1 for the parts outside the CDR3, the full variable domain is SAVISQKPSRDICQRGTSLTIQCQVDSQVTMMFWYRQQPGQSLTLIATANQGSEATYESGFVIDKFPISRPNLTFSTLTVSNMSPEDSSIYLCSVGDRLNTEAFFGQGTRLTVV.

In nucleotides, the CDR3 is TGTGCCAGCAGTCCAATAAGGCCCTCTACCGGGAGTAGGAATGAGCAGTTCTTC. This gives the protein CASSPIRPSTGSRNEQFF. The rearrangement joins TRBV27 to TRBJ2-1; D might be TRBD2 (6 bases). Germline CDR1 and CDR2: MNHEY and SMNVEV (reference sequence). This CDR3 comprises 18 residues. The ends were cut back, 5 bases at V and 7 bases at J, with 27 bases in the middle.

This chain connects TRBV2 to TRBJ2-7; TRBD2 is a possible D gene (6 bases). The germline V gene has CDR1 SNHLY and CDR2 FYNNEI. The CDR3 is 14 amino acids. Trimming shortened V by 1 base and J by 6 bases, and 13 bases separated the two germline ends. CDR3 sequence (DNA): TGTGCCAGCAGTGAAGGGGCTAGCGTCTCCGAGCAGTACTTC. Its translation: CASSEGASVSEQYF.

This rearrangement joins TRBV4-1 to TRBJ1-6; 9 bases match TRBD1. CDR3 length equals 16 residues. V lost 1 base to trimming and J lost 6 bases; unmatched junction nucleotides: 4. In germline, CDR1 is MGHRA, CDR2 YSYEKL. CDR3 sequence: CASSQAQGAINSPLHF. CDR3 coding DNA: TGCGCCAGCAGCCAAGCACAGGGGGCGATTAATTCACCCCTCCACTTT.

The chain has TRBV5-1 and TRBJ1-2; D might be TRBD1 (5 bases). The V gene's germline CDR1 is SGHRS and CDR2 YFSETQ. V was pared by 7 bases and J by 6 bases, with 13 bases between. The CDR3 totals 12 residues. CDR3 coding DNA: TGCGCCAGCGGGGCCCCAGGAGATGGCTACACCTTC. This codes for CASGAPGDGYTF.

CDR3 region: CASSLIAVTNTGELFF. DNA for the CDR3: TGTGCCAGCAGCCTGATAGCAGTCACGAACACCGGGGAGCTGTTTTTT. The rearrangement uses TRBV7-2 and TRBJ2-2; D remains ambiguous. Germline lookup yields CDR1 SGHTA and CDR2 FQGNSA. The CDR3 length is 16 residues. V lost 5 bases and J 0 bases, leaving 13 bases between the germline ends.

The chain recombines TRBV7-3 with TRBJ2-1, with 8 bases aligning to TRBD1. This CDR3 is 15 amino acids long. V was pared by 3 bases and J by 0 bases, with 1 base of the junction left unmatched. Germline loops: CDR1 SGHTA, CDR2 FQGTGA. CDR3 bases: TGTGCCAGCAGCTTTACAGGGGGCTCCTACAATGAGCAGTTCTTC. This codes for CASSFTGGSYNEQFF. Supplemented by reference TRBV7-3 and TRBJ2-1, the full variable domain reads GAGVSQTPSNKVTEKGKYVELRCDPISGHTALYWYRQSLGQGPEFLIYFQGTGAADDSGLPNDRFFAVRPEGSVSTLKIQRTERGDSAVYLCASSFTGGSYNEQFFGPGTRLTVL.

CDR3 sequence reads: CASSFAAGPYEQYF. The CDR3 nucleotides read TGCGCCAGCAGCTTTGCTGCGGGGCCCTACGAGCAGTACTTC. This chain joins TRBV5-1 and TRBJ2-7; TRBD2 might be the D (6 bases). The CDR3 runs to 14 residues. Trimming took 2 bases from V and 2 from J, leaving 11 bases between them. The germline V gene encodes CDR1 SGHRS and CDR2 YFSETQ.

This chain joins TRBV30 and TRBJ2-2; 7 bases are a match to TRBD1. The V segment lost 8 bases and the J segment 9 bases; nucleotides outside the gene matches: 6. Germline V gene sequence: CDR1 GTSNPN, CDR2 SVGIG (reference sequence). The CDR3 runs 11 residues. CDR3 amino acids: CARAQGWELFF. CDR3 in DNA: TGTGCCCGTGCACAGGGGTGGGAGCTGTTTTTT.

V gene TRBV23-1 combines with J gene TRBJ2-2; no clear D. TRBV23-1 belongs to the ORF category, with a function that is uncertain. The CDR3 sequence is 17 residues long. V lost 2 bases and J lost 0, with 13 bases in between. CDR3 region: CASSQATAKSNTGELFF. For the CDR3, the DNA is TGCGCCAGCAGTCAAGCTACAGCAAAGTCGAACACCGGGGAGCTGTTTTTT.

J is TRBJ1-6 and V is TRBV7-2, with a tentative D call TRBD1 (5 bases). The germline V gene encodes CDR1 SGHTA and CDR2 FQGNSA. This CDR3 comprises 15 residues. The germline V and J ends were trimmed by 5 bases and 7 bases, with 15 bases remaining between them. CDR3: CASSPEAGRNSPLHF. CDR3 in DNA: TGTGCCAGCAGCCCAGAGGCAGGGAGGAATTCACCCCTCCACTTT.

V usage is TRBV27 and J usage is TRBJ1-2; D possibly corresponds to TRBD1 (6 bases). Trimming stripped 0 bases from V and 6 bases from J, with 14 bases between. The V gene's germline CDR1 is MNHEY and CDR2 SMNVEV (reference sequence). The CDR3 totals 15 residues. Here the CDR3 reads CASSLSGWGQHGYTF. DNA for the CDR3: TGTGCCAGCAGTTTATCAGGTTGGGGGCAGCATGGCTACACCTTC.

This chain links TRBV5-1 with TRBJ2-7; 10 nucleotides align to TRBD1. CDR1 is SGHRS and CDR2 is YFSETQ in the germline V gene. The CDR3 runs 17 residues. V lost 2 bases and J lost 0; bases outside the gene matches: 8. The CDR3 DNA reads as TGCGCCAGCAGCTTAGGTCCGGGACAGGGGAACTCCTACGAGCAGTACTTC. Encoded protein: CASSLGPGQGNSYEQYF.

This clone was detected only a few times. The chain couples TRBV12-3 or TRBV12-4 to TRBJ1-6; 7 bases match TRBD1. V lost 8 bases to trimming and J lost 4 bases; unmatched junction nucleotides: 2. This CDR3 region has 13 residues. In DNA, the CDR3 is TGTGCCAGCGGGACAGTATATAATTCACCCCTCCACTTT. It yields the protein CASGTVYNSPLHF.

The V gene is TRBV20-1, the J gene TRBJ1-1; no firm D call. The germline gives CDR1 DFQATT, CDR2 SNEGSKA (reference sequence). Between the trimmed V and J ends, which lost 7 bases and 3 bases, there was a span of 9 bases. The length of the CDR3 is 11 residues. DNA for the CDR3: TGCAGTGGTTCGTCGGACACTGAAGCTTTCTTT. This encodes CSGSSDTEAFF.

CDR3 amino acids: CASSAPGTSGPQPTGELFF. The DNA of the CDR3 is TGTGCCAGCAGCGCTCCCGGGACTAGCGGCCCCCAACCCACCGGGGAGCTGTTTTTT. The chain is built from TRBV6-2 or TRBV6-3 and TRBJ2-2, with 11 nucleotides matching TRBD2. The germline CDR1 and CDR2 sequences are MNHEY and SVGEGT. Trimming at V came to 6 bases and at J to 4 bases, leaving 16 bases not matched to a gene. The CDR3 sequence is 19 residues long.

This chain links TRBV30 with TRBJ1-1; TRBD1 aligns across 8 bases. The V gene's germline CDR1 is GTSNPN and CDR2 SVGIG (reference sequence). J gave up 3 bases and V 0 bases, and 6 bases lay outside the gene matches. The CDR3 runs to 15 residues. CDR3 coding DNA: TGTGCCTGGAGTGTCACAGGGGGGGGATACACTGAAGCTTTCTTT. Protein product: CAWSVTGGGYTEAFF. Using reference TRBV30 and TRBJ1-1 for the parts outside the CDR3, the full variable domain is SQTIHQWPATLVQPVGSPLSLECTVEGTSNPNLYWYRQAAGRGLQLLFYSVGIGQISSEVPQNLSASRPQDRQFILSSKKLLLSDSGFYLCAWSVTGGGYTEAFFGQGTRLTVV.

The gene calls are TRBV7-2 and TRBJ1-1; no firm D call. The V end lost 2 bases, the J end lost 10 bases, and 8 bases lay between the germline ends. CDR1 is SGHTA, CDR2 FQGNSA, per germline. The CDR3 runs to 11 residues. CDR3 DNA sequence: TGTGCCAGCAGCTTACTTGGCCGAGCTTTCTTT. It yields the protein CASSLLGRAFF.

This chain uses TRBV5-1 with TRBJ1-1; 8 bases fit TRBD1. The germline V gene has CDR1 SGHRS and CDR2 YFSETQ. The V segment lost 4 bases and the J segment 0 bases; nucleotides outside the gene matches: 5. The CDR3 length is 15 residues. The CDR3 reads CASSTGQGMNTEAFF. The CDR3 coding sequence is TGCGCCAGCAGCACCGGACAGGGTATGAACACTGAAGCTTTCTTT.

This clone was seen a single time. The V gene is TRBV2, the J gene TRBJ1-1; 7 nucleotides match TRBD1. CDR1 and CDR2 from the germline V gene are SNHLY and FYNNEI. J was trimmed by 0 bases and V by 6 bases; bases with no gene match: 4. The CDR3 is 14 residues long. The CDR3 reads CASRDRSVNTEAFF. CDR3 nucleotide sequence: TGTGCCAGCAGGGACAGGTCAGTGAACACTGAAGCTTTCTTT.

The J gene is TRBJ1-2, the V gene TRBV5-1; 8 positions match TRBD1. CDR3 length: 15 residues. In germline, CDR1 is SGHRS, CDR2 YFSETQ. V lost 4 bases and J lost 6; bases outside the gene matches: 11. In DNA form, the CDR3 reads TGCGCCAGCAGCCGCGGACAGGGCGGGTACGATGGCTACACCTTC. This translates into CASSRGQGGYDGYTF.

The chain combines TRBV5-6 with TRBJ2-5; TRBD2 matches 9 bases. Germline V gene lookup returns CDR1 SGHDT and CDR2 YYEEEE. Trimming removed 4 bases from V and 5 bases from J; junction bases left unmatched: 12. The CDR3 sequence is 16 residues long. In DNA, the CDR3 is TGTGCCAGCAGCCTCCTCGCGCGGGAGGGCCGGGAGACCCAGTACTTC. Its translation: CASSLLAREGRETQYF.

The chain recombines TRBV28 with TRBJ2-4, with D possibly matching TRBD2 (7 bases). This CDR3 is built from 14 residues. CDR1 MDHEN and CDR2 SYDVKM come from the germline V gene. V gave up 3 bases and J gave up 6 bases, with 12 bases separating them. CDR3 protein: CASSLRGRRNIQYF. The CDR3 nucleotides are TGTGCCAGCAGTTTGCGGGGGCGACGAAACATTCAGTACTTC.

The rearrangement links TRBV5-5 to TRBJ2-1, with D perhaps matching TRBD1 (7 bases). The V end lost 6 bases, the J end lost 9 bases, and 16 bases lay between the germline ends. Germline lookup yields CDR1 SGHKS and CDR2 YYEKEE (reference sequence). The length of the CDR3 is 13 residues. DNA of the CDR3: TGTGCCAGCACCAGGGGGGCAGGGAGTGAGCAGTTCTTC. This gives the protein CASTRGAGSEQFF.